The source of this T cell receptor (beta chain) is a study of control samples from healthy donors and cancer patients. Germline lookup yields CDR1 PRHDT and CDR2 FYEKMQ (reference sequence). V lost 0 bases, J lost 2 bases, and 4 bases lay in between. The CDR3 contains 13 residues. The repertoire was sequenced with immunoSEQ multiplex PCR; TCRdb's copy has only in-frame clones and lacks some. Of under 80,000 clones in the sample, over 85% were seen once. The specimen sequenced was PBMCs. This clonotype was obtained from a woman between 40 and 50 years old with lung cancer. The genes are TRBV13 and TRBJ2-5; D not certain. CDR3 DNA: TGTGCCAGCAGCTTAGGATCACAAGAGACCCAGTACTTC. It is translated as CASSLGSQETQYF.